Presented here are 9 T cell receptor beta chains from one specimen sequenced in a study of immune heterogeneity within non-small cell lung tumors listed by TCRdb under 2018. TCRdb shows the sequencer as HiSeq X Ten. The TCR beta CDR3 region was amplified with a multiplex PCR system, in which a first round of about 10 cycles was run using 32 V-gene forward and 13 J-gene reverse primers. TCRdb took the public reads, trimmed them with fastp at Q25, ran MiXCR for clone calling and kept in-frame beta chains. Each entry merges the rows of one CDR3 protein and shows their most common DNA and genes. The sample table shows 25,000 to 40,000 distinct CDR3 sequences, and 25% to 30% are seen once. In total, the top ten clones hold around 4.1% of the sample. Genomic DNA extracted from bulk tumor tissue served as TCR template, with around 590 ng gDNA amplified per sample. During surgery, several biopsies were collected from each primary tumor and placed as far from one another as possible within the tumor mass. Patients in the study cohort, which was described as untreated, were newly diagnosed NSCLC cases going through curative surgery.

Source material: lung tumor tissue. Receptor source: a man aged 40-49 years with non-small cell lung cancer.

The rearrangement links TRBV5-6 to TRBJ2-2, with 7 bases fitting TRBD1. The ends lost 5 bases at V and 4 bases at J; junction bases unmatched: 8. The CDR3 runs to 15 residues. Germline lookup yields CDR1 SGHDT and CDR2 YYEEEE. This CDR3 reads CASRLGGAGTGELFF. For the CDR3, the DNA is TGTGCCAGCAGACTAGGGGGCGCGGGCACCGGGGAGCTGTTTTTT.

The chain links TRBV6-2 or TRBV6-3 to TRBJ2-7; no definite D call. The V gene lost 4 bases and the J gene lost 0 bases, with 7 bases spanning the gap. The germline V gene encodes CDR1 MNHEY and CDR2 SVGEGT. CDR3 size: 13 residues. The CDR3: CASSSANSYEQYF. CDR3 nucleotide sequence: TGTGCCAGCAGTTCGGCGAACTCCTACGAGCAGTACTTC.

The gene calls are TRBV20-1 and TRBJ2-5; 14 bases map to TRBD2. The CDR3 extends over 16 amino acids. Trimming cost V 5 bases and J 4 bases; bases outside gene matches: 9. Germline CDR1 and CDR2: DFQATT and SNEGSKA (reference sequence). The CDR3 sequence is CSAFQTSGGGGETQYF. The CDR3 coding sequence is TGCAGTGCTTTTCAGACTAGCGGGGGGGGTGGAGAGACCCAGTACTTC.

To note about this clonotype: This may arise from a read error, as a much more abundant clone is one base away. Since no conserved phenylalanine or tryptophan closes the CDR3, a read error is the likely cause. The chain has TRBV4-1 and TRBJ1-6; D call uncertain. V lost 2 bases, J lost 10 bases, and 9 bases lay in between. There are 13 residues in the CDR3. The germline gives CDR1 MGHRA, CDR2 YSYEKL. The CDR3 DNA follows: TGCGCCAGCAGCCAATCGGTATACTCACCCCTCCACTCT. Its protein is CASSQSVYSPLHS.

As for this clonotype: Sequence at one end of the junction differs from germline and may be a read error. The CDR3: CASSEDFSNSPLRF. DNA of the CDR3: TGTGCCAGTAGTGAGGACTTCTCTAATTCACCCCTCCGCTTT. This chain uses TRBV19 with TRBJ1-6, with no clear D. CDR3 length: 14 residues. From germline, CDR1 is LNHDA and CDR2 SQIVND (reference sequence). The full variable domain, in which reference TRBV19 and TRBJ1-6 provide the parts outside the CDR3, is DGGITQSPKYLFRKEGQNVTLSCEQNLNHDAMYWYRQDPGQGLRLIYYSQIVNDFQKGDIAEGYSVSREKKESFPLTVTSAQKNPTAFYLCASSEDFSNSPLRFGNGTRLTVT.

In its sample, this clonotype was seen many times. V is TRBV5-1 and J is TRBJ2-7; TRBD2 might be the D (6 bases). Germline V lookup: CDR1 SGHRS, CDR2 YFSETQ. Trimming took 0 bases from V and 6 from J, leaving 16 bases between them. This CDR3 comprises 15 residues. CDR3 protein: CASSLAGGTYGEQYF. In nucleotides, the CDR3 is TGCGCCAGCAGCTTGGCTGGCGGGACTTATGGCGAGCAGTACTTC.

This clonotype was observed many times. The chain links TRBV19 to TRBJ1-2; D gene uncertain. V gave up 7 bases and J gave up 8 bases, with 20 bases separating them. The germline V gene has CDR1 LNHDA and CDR2 SQIVND (reference sequence). This CDR3 has 14 residues. The DNA for the CDR3 is TGTGCCAGTAAGAATTGGGAGGGTGTAAGGGGCTACACCTTC. Its translation: CASKNWEGVRGYTF.

About this clonotype: A much bigger clone sits one base away, suggesting this may be a read error. The chain couples TRBV27 to TRBJ1-6; maybe TRBD1 (6 bases). The CDR3 runs to 16 residues. CDR1 and CDR2 from the germline V gene are MNHEY and SMNVEV (reference sequence). Trimming shortened V by 1 base and J by 7 bases, and 14 bases separated the two germline ends. The CDR3 sequence is CASSLFSGHKNSPLHF. The CDR3 DNA reads TGTGCCAGCAGTTTATTTTCGGGACATAAAAATTCACCCCTCCACTTT.

This clonotype is labeled as medium-sized. The chain uses TRBV11-3 and TRBJ2-7; D remains ambiguous. Deletions cut 1 base from V and 5 bases from J, with 3 bases between. Germline CDR1 SGHNT, CDR2 YENEEA. There are 11 residues in the CDR3. The CDR3 sequence: CASSLGHEQYF. The CDR3 DNA reads TGTGCCAGCAGCTTAGGCCACGAGCAGTACTTC.